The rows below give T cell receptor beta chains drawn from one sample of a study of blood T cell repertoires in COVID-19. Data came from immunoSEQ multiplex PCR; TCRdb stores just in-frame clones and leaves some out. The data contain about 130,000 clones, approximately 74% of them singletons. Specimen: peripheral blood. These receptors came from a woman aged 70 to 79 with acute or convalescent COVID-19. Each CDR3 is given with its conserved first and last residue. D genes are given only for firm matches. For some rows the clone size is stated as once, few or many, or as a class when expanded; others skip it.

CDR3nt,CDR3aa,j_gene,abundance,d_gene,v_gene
TGCGCCAGCGGTCCCCCAGGCGGGAGATCGGACGAGCAGTACTTC,CASGPPGGRSDEQYF,TRBJ2-7,few,TRBD2,TRBV5-1
TGCGCCAGCAGCAGCGCACCGGGACAGGGCTATGGCTACACCTTC,CASSSAPGQGYGYTF,TRBJ1-2,-,TRBD1,TRBV5-1
TGTGCCAGCAGCCAAGATTGGGGCCCAGGTGCTGGAAACACCATATATTTT,CASSQDWGPGAGNTIYF,TRBJ1-3,-,-,TRBV4-2
TGTGCCAGCAGCCAAGGGACCGGGTTGGGGCGCGAGCAGTACTTC,CASSQGTGLGREQYF,TRBJ2-7,-,-,TRBV3-1/TRBV3-2
TGTGCCAGCAGCCCGGGACTAGCGGGGGGCACAGATACGCAGTATTTT,CASSPGLAGGTDTQYF,TRBJ2-3,-,TRBD2,TRBV9
TGTGCCAGCGCGAGGCGGGGGAACAATCAGCCCCAGCATTTT,CASARRGNNQPQHF,TRBJ1-5,many,-,TRBV28
TGTGCCAGCAGCCAACAGGGCTTGACCTACGAGCAGTACTTC,CASSQQGLTYEQYF,TRBJ2-7,-,-,TRBV3-1/TRBV3-2
TGCGCCAGCAGCCTCCAGACTAGCGGGGGGCCGTTGTACTTC,CASSLQTSGGPLYF,TRBJ2-5,-,TRBD2,TRBV5-1
TGTGCCAGCAACACTGGGGGGACAGGGGGCTATGGCTACACCTTC,CASNTGGTGGYGYTF,TRBJ1-2,-,TRBD1,TRBV6-5
TGTGCCAGCAGTTTGGGCGGGCCTTCCGGCTACACCTTC,CASSLGGPSGYTF,TRBJ1-2,few,-,TRBV28
TGTGCCAGTAGTGAGTACAGGGGGCGCTTAGTTGGCTACACCTTC,CASSEYRGRLVGYTF,TRBJ1-2,-,TRBD1,TRBV19
TGTGCCAGCAGTCCCGACATCCCCCCTGTTACGCAGTATTTT,CASSPDIPPVTQYF,TRBJ2-3,-,-,TRBV27
TGTGCCAGTCTCGAGGACAGGCGGCGAGCTTTCTTT,CASLEDRRRAFF,TRBJ1-1,-,TRBD1,TRBV28
TGTGCCAGCAGCCAAGGTGCGACAAACTACGAGCAGTACTTC,CASSQGATNYEQYF,TRBJ2-7,-,-,TRBV3-1/TRBV3-2